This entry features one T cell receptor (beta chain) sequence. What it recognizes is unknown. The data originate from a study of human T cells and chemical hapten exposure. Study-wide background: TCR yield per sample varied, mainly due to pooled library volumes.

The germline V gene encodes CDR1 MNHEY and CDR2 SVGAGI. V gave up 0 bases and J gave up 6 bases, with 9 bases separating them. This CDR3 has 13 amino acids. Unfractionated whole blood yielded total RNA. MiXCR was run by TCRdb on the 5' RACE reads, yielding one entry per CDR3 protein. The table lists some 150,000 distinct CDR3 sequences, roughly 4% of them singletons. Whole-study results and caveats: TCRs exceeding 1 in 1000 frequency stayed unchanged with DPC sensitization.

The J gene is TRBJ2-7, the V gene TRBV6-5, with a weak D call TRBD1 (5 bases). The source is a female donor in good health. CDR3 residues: CASSYSITGEQYF. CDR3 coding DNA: TGTGCCAGCAGTTACTCGATAACAGGCGAGCAGTACTTC.